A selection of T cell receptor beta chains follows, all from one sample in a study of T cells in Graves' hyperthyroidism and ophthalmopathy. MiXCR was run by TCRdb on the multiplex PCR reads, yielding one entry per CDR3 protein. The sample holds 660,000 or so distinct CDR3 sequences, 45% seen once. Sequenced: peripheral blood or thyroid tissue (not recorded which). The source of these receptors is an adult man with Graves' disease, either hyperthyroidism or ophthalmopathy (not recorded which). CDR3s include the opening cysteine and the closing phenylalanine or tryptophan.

CASSQAQGRANSDAFF	TRBJ1-1	TRBV14
CASSLGGFNGYTF	TRBJ1-2	TRBV12-3/TRBV12-4
CASSVSYEQYF	TRBJ2-7	TRBV6-6
CASSFQQKSPQHF	TRBJ1-5	TRBV12-3/TRBV12-4
CASSISITQYF	TRBJ2-3	TRBV2
CATSRDLGGDRTQYQETQYF	TRBJ2-5	TRBV15
CATSRDRGWETQYF	TRBJ2-5	TRBV15
CASSYTTGQPQHF	TRBJ1-5	TRBV12-3/TRBV12-4
CASSLDGRASEQYF	TRBJ2-7	TRBV7-3
CAISDSGRGAEAFF	TRBJ1-1	TRBV10-3
CASRTVGDGYTF	TRBJ1-2	TRBV12-3/TRBV12-4
CASKAQLNTEAFF	TRBJ1-1	TRBV10-3
CASSTGQVFQEQYF	TRBJ2-7	TRBV7-9
CASEYGYTF	TRBJ1-2	TRBV7-2
CASSFRGVNVLTF	TRBJ2-6	TRBV7-9
CAISGGRTEAFF	TRBJ1-1	TRBV10-3
CASSYGRSGGLQETQYF	TRBJ2-5	TRBV7-2
CASSLAGATGELFF	TRBJ2-2	TRBV25-1
CSVEETSAGTQYF	TRBJ2-5	TRBV29-1
CASSYGTGGFGEELFF	TRBJ2-2	TRBV12-3/TRBV12-4
CAWSVGGNQPQHF	TRBJ1-5	TRBV7-3
CSASSPTDRGHQPQHF	TRBJ1-5	TRBV20-1
CAWSAGFDGYTF	TRBJ1-2	TRBV7-3
CSARDRQLNTEAFF	TRBJ1-1	TRBV20-1
CASSELWTRAYEQYF	TRBJ2-7	TRBV25-1
CASSGIGNQPQHF	TRBJ1-5	TRBV25-1
CASSATGAIYEQYF	TRBJ2-7	TRBV7-9
CAISESSAATNEKLFF	TRBJ1-4	TRBV10-3
CASSLVTGATEAFF	TRBJ1-1	TRBV7-9
CSARGQGSGNQPQHF	TRBJ1-5	TRBV20-1
CAISDRQGVGSNQPQHF	TRBJ1-5	TRBV10-3
CSAIGTGRETQYF	TRBJ2-5	TRBV20-1
CASSLAGTVYGYTF	TRBJ1-2	TRBV5-1